This T cell receptor beta chain was retrieved from a study of shared clonotypes between healthy human individuals. The study's findings and limits: Roughly 5% of naive CD4 clonotypes were shared across several donors. Collection of samples was limited to blood; tissue repertoires likely differ. Clonotypes which were not shared had lower generation probabilities than clonotypes that all four donors shared. In general, naive subsets displayed greater estimated richness than memory subsets did.

Germline CDR1 KGHSH, CDR2 LQKENI. The CDR3 covers 14 residues. V was trimmed by 2 bases and J by 0 bases, leaving 7 bases between them. The protocol was immunoSEQ multiplex PCR, while the TCRdb copy is restricted to in-frame clones and leaves out a portion. The data contain hundreds of thousands of clones, less than 80% of them singletons. About this clone: Its antigen is still unknown.

V and J are TRBV18 and TRBJ1-1; D may be TRBD1 (5 bases). This receptor was obtained from a woman younger than 45 in good health. Sequenced sample: memory CD4+ T cells sorted from blood. Sample subset: CD45RA-negative fraction. The CDR3 region is CASSPTTVNTEAFF. In DNA form, the CDR3 reads TGTGCCAGCTCACCAACGACAGTGAACACTGAAGCTTTCTTT.